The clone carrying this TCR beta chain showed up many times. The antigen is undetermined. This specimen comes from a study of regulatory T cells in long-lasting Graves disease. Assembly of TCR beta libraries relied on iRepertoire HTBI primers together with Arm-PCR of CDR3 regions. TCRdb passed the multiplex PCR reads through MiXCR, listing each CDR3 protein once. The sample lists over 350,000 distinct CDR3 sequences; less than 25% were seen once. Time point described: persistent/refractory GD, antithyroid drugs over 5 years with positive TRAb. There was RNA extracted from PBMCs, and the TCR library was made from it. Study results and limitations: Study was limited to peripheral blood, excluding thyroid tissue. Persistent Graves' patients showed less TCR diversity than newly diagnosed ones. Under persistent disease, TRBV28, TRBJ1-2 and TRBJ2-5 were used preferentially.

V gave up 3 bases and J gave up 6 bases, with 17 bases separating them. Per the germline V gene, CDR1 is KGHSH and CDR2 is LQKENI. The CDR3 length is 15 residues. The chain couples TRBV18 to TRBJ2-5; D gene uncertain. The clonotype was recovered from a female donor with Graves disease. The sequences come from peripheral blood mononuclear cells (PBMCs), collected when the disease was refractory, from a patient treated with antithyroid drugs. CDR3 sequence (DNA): TGTGCCAGCTCACCCCTCGGATCGGAAAGTCAGACCCAGTACTTC. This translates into CASSPLGSESQTQYF.